The present entry profiles one T cell receptor beta chain with its context. This record comes from a study of T cell responses to AZD1222 COVID-19 vaccine. The germline V gene has CDR1 MNHEY and CDR2 SVGAGI. The V and J ends lost 0 bases and 1 base respectively, with 7 bases between them. The CDR3 spans 15 residues. Clones were sequenced by immunoSEQ multiplex PCR, and TCRdb holds only the in-frame ones, with some missing. This sample has over 45,000 clones, with about 89% found just once. The chain carries TRBV6-5 and TRBJ1-5; no clear D. This receptor was identified in an adult who received the AZD1222 COVID-19 vaccine. Sequenced material: peripheral blood, taken 28 days after the second AZD1222 dose. The CDR3 protein is CASSYSGRSNQPQHF. The CDR3 DNA reads TGTGCCAGCAGTTACTCAGGGCGGAGCAATCAGCCCCAGCATTTT.